Listed below are T cell receptor beta chains from one sample, sequenced in a study of T cells after yellow fever vaccination. TCRdb re-analysed the 5' RACE reads in MiXCR, keeping a single row per CDR3 protein. The repertoire holds about 310,000 distinct CDR3 sequences, with around 4% as singletons. The starting material was PBMCs, obtained on the day of the yellow fever booster vaccination. These receptors were collected from a man aged 18 to 30 who received the YFV17D yellow fever vaccine. CDR3s include the opening cysteine and the closing phenylalanine or tryptophan. The D gene is left open where the match is weak. Size tells how often a clone was seen (once, few, many) or the class of an expanded clone, and some rows leave it out.

clone_size	j_call	d_call	v_call	cdr3_aa	cdr3_nt
few	TRBJ2-7	.	TRBV5-1	CASSLALGERSYEQYF	TGCGCCAGCAGCTTGGCTTTGGGGGAGAGGTCCTACGAGCAGTACTTC
few	TRBJ1-5	.	TRBV20-1	CSARPGLNQPQHF	TGCAGTGCTAGACCGGGACTTAATCAGCCCCAGCATTTT
.	TRBJ2-2	TRBD1	TRBV15	CATRGMDRGPGELFF	TGTGCCACCAGGGGAATGGACAGGGGGCCCGGGGAGCTGTTTTTT
many	TRBJ2-7	TRBD2	TRBV7-2	CASSSRERGLATYEQYF	TGTGCCAGCAGCTCAAGGGAAAGAGGACTAGCGACCTACGAGCAGTACTTC
.	TRBJ2-5	.	TRBV7-6	CASRHIEETQYF	TGTGCCAGCAGACACATCGAAGAGACCCAGTACTTC
many	TRBJ2-1	.	TRBV4-3	CASRNSNDEQFF	TGCGCCAGCAGAAATAGCAACGATGAGCAGTTCTTC
few	TRBJ2-7	TRBD1	TRBV7-2	CASSPGQGIIYEQYF	TGTGCCAGCAGCCCTGGACAGGGTATTATCTACGAGCAGTACTTC
many	TRBJ1-1	TRBD1	TRBV19	CASSGQGTFNEAFF	TGTGCCAGTAGTGGACAGGGAACCTTTAATGAAGCTTTCTTT
many	TRBJ2-3	.	TRBV27	CASSLGDTDTQYF	TGTGCCAGCAGTTTAGGGGACACAGATACGCAGTATTTT
.	TRBJ2-5	.	TRBV27	CASSSDATTGPERVQYF	TGTGCCAGCAGTTCTGACGCGACGACCGGGCCCGAAAGGGTACAGTACTTC
many	TRBJ1-6	.	TRBV28	CASSSDLSRSSYNSPLHF	TGTGCCAGCAGTTCCGATTTAAGTAGGAGCTCCTATAATTCACCCCTCCACTTT
many	TRBJ2-3	TRBD2	TRBV5-1	CASSGPAGEGTQYF	TGCGCCAGCAGTGGCCCAGCGGGGGAAGGTACGCAGTATTTT
many	TRBJ2-2	.	TRBV7-3	CASSYRFPGELFF	TGTGCCAGCAGCTACAGGTTCCCCGGGGAGCTGTTTTTT
.	TRBJ2-3	.	TRBV2	CASSDAGRGDTQYF	TGTGCCAGCAGTGATGCGGGGAGAGGTGATACGCAGTATTTT
many	TRBJ2-3	.	TRBV4-3	CASKGGQRPYF	TGCGCCAGCAAAGGAGGGCAGCGCCCGTATTTT
.	TRBJ2-5	.	TRBV5-1	CASSLGRGSGETQYF	TGCGCCAGCAGCTTGGGAAGGGGTAGTGGGGAGACCCAGTACTTC
.	TRBJ2-3	TRBD2	TRBV5-8	CASSIWTSGYTDTQYF	TGTGCCAGCAGCATATGGACTAGCGGATACACAGATACGCAGTATTTT
.	TRBJ2-7	.	TRBV12-2	CASRLSGTGGNSSYEQYF	TGTGCAAGTCGCTTGTCCGGGACAGGGGGGAATTCGTCCTACGAGCAGTACTTC
many	TRBJ2-3	.	TRBV6-1	CASSVPASSTDTQYF	TGTGCCAGCAGTGTACCTGCTTCTAGCACAGATACGCAGTATTTT
many	TRBJ2-7	TRBD1	TRBV4-1	CASSTPGQGPEQYF	TGCGCCAGCAGCACTCCGGGACAGGGGCCCGAGCAGTACTTC